The clone carrying this TCR beta chain was seen at least ten times. Reliance was placed on clinical symptoms, serum thyroxine, TRAb, thyroid ultrasound and orbital computed tomography for diagnosis. This sample was taken from a study of Graves' ophthalmopathy and Graves' hyperthyroidism. Using RNA transcripts, the TCR beta CDR3 regions were amplified. RT-PCR in the first round used HTBI primers; a second-round multiplex PCR followed. Each CDR3 protein gets one entry after TCRdb re-called the multiplex PCR reads with MiXCR. The repertoire holds around 660,000 distinct CDR3 sequences, just over 40% seen once, with more than 3% in the top ten. The CDR3 has 14 residues. The V gene's germline CDR1 is MNHNY and CDR2 SVGAGI (reference sequence). V shed 7 bases and J shed 0 bases, with 12 bases lying between them.

The sequencing input was peripheral blood. V is TRBV6-6 and J is TRBJ1-1; no clear D gene. The receptor was isolated from an adult man with Graves' ophthalmopathy. The DNA for the CDR3 is TGTGCCAGCATGACCGCCGATCTGAACACTGAAGCTTTCTTT. It is translated as CASMTADLNTEAFF.